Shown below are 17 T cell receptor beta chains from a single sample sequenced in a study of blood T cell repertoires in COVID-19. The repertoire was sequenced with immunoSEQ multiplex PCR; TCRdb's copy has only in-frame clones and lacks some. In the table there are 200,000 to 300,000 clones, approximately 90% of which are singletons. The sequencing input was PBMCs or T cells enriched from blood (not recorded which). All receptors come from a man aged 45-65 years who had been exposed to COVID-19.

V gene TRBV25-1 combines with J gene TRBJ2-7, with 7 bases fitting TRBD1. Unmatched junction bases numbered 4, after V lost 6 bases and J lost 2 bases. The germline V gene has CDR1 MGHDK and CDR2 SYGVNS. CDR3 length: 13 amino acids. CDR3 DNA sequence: TGTGCCAGCAGAAGGACAGGCACCTACGAGCAGTACGTC. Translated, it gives CASRRTGTYEQYV.

This chain's CDR3 is CASSQEARETGELFF. CDR3 coding DNA: TGCGCCAGCAGCCAAGAGGCACGGGAAACCGGGGAGCTGTTTTTT. The chain uses TRBV4-1 and TRBJ2-2, with a possible D match to TRBD2 (5 bases). Germline lookup yields CDR1 MGHRA and CDR2 YSYEKL. The CDR3 runs 15 residues. V dropped 0 bases and J dropped 5 bases, with 10 bases sitting between them.

The CDR3 region is CASSAGQWDGEKLFF. DNA for the CDR3: TGTGCCAGCAGCGCTGGACAGTGGGACGGTGAAAAACTGTTTTTT. The chain has TRBV7-9 and TRBJ1-4; D perhaps matches TRBD1 (6 bases). Trimming cost V 5 bases and J 7 bases, with 17 bases left between them. Per germline, CDR1 SEHNR and CDR2 FQNEAQ (reference sequence). The CDR3 loop spans 15 amino acids.

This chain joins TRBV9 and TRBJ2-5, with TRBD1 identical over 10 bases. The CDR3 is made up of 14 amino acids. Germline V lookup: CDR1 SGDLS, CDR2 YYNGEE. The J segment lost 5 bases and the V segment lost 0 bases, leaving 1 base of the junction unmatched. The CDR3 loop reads CASSVEGQGETQYF. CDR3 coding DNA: TGTGCCAGCAGCGTAGAGGGACAGGGGGAGACCCAGTACTTC.

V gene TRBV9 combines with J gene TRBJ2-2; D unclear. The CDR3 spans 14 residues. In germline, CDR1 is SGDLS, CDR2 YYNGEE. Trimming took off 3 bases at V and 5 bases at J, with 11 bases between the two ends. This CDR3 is CASSAGTRTGELFF. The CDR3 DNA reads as TGTGCCAGCAGCGCAGGAACCCGGACCGGGGAGCTGTTTTTT.

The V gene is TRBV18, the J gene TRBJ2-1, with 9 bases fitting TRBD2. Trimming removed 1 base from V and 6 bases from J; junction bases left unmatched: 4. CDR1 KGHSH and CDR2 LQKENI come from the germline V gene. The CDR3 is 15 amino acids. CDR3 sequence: CASSPQSGRFNEQFF. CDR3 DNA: TGTGCCAGCTCACCACAAAGCGGGAGGTTCAATGAGCAGTTCTTC.

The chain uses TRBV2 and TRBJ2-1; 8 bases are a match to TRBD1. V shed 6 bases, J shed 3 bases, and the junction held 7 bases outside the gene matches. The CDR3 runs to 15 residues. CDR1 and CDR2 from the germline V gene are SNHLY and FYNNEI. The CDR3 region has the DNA TGTGCCAGCAGATTGCAGGGGGCTAGCTACAATGAGCAGTTCTTC. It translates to CASRLQGASYNEQFF.

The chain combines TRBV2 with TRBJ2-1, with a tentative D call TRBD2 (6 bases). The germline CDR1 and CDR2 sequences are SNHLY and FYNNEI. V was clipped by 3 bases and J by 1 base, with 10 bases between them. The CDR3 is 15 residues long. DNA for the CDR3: TGTGCCAGCAGTGATGGGGGGAGTTCCTACAATGAGCAGTTCTTC. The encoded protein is CASSDGGSSYNEQFF.

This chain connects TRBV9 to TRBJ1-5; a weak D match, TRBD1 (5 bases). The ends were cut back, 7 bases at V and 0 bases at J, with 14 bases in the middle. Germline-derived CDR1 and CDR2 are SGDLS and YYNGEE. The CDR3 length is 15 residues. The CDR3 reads CASGGVDNSNQPQHF. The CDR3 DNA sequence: TGTGCCAGCGGAGGGGTAGACAATAGCAATCAGCCCCAGCATTTT.

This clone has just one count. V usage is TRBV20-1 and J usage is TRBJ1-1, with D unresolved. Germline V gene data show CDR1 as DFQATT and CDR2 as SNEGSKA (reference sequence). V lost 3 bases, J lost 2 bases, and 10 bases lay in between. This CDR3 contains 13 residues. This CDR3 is CSASSGKNTEAFF. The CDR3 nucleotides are TGCAGTGCTAGTAGCGGCAAAAACACTGAAGCTTTCTTT.

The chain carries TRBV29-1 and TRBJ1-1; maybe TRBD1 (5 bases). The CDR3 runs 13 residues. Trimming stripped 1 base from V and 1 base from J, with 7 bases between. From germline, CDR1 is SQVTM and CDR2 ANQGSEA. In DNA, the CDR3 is TGCAGCGTTGAAGCCGACAGGAACACTGAAGCTTTCTTT. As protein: CSVEADRNTEAFF.

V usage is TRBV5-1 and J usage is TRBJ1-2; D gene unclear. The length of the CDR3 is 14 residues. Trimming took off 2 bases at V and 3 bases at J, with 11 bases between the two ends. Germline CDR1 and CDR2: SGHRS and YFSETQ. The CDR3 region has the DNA TGCGCCAGCAGCTTATACTCCGGGGACTATGGCTACACCTTC. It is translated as CASSLYSGDYGYTF.

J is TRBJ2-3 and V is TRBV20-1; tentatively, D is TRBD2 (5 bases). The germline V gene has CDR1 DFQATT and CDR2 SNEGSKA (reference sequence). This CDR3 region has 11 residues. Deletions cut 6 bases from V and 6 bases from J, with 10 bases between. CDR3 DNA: TGCAGTGCCGTCGACTATGATACGCAGTATTTT. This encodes CSAVDYDTQYF.

The CDR3 is CASSLSGSTEAFF. CDR3 nucleotide sequence: TGTGCCAGCAGCTTAAGTGGGAGTACTGAAGCTTTCTTT. This rearrangement joins TRBV7-3 to TRBJ1-1; unclear D gene. This CDR3 region has 13 residues. V was trimmed by 1 base and J by 5 bases, leaving 8 bases between them. Germline V lookup: CDR1 SGHTA, CDR2 FQGTGA.

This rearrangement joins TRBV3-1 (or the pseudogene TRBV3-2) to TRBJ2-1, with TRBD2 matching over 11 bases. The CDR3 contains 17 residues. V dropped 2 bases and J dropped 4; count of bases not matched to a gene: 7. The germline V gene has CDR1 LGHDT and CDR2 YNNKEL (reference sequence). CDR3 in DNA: TGTGCCAGCAGCCAACCTCAGACTAGCGGGGTGTACAATGAGCAGTTCTTC. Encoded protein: CASSQPQTSGVYNEQFF.

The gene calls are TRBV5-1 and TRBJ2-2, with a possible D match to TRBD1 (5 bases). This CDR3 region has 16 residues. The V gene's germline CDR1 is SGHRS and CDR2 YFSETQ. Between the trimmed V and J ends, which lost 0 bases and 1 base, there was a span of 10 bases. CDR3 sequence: CASSLGVTVNTGELFF. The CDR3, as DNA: TGCGCCAGCAGCTTGGGGGTGACAGTGAACACCGGGGAGCTGTTTTTT.

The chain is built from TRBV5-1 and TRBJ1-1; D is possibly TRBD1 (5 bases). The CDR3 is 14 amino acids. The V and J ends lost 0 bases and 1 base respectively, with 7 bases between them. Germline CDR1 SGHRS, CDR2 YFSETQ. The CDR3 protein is CASSLVQGNTEAFF. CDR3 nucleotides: TGCGCCAGCAGCTTGGTTCAGGGGAACACTGAAGCTTTCTTT.